The clone carrying this TCR beta chain was detected only a few times. No patient had received any treatment before thyroid surgery. The data belong to a study of metastatic and nonmetastatic thyroid tumors. This CDR3 has 14 amino acids. Between the trimmed V and J ends, which lost 7 bases and 0 bases, there was a span of 13 bases. The germline CDR1 and CDR2 sequences are DFQATT and SNEGSKA (reference sequence). TCRdb re-analyzed the PCR reads using MiXCR. Seen here are approximately 26,000 clones, around 24% observed once, and the top ten hold over 5%. The sequence was obtained from a female donor with papillary thyroid cancer or a benign thyroid nodule (not recorded which). Some clones in this sample may be carry-over from other donors' samples. Sequenced material: blood. This sequence joins TRBV20-1 and TRBJ1-5, with D hard to call. The CDR3 DNA follows: TGCAGTGTAGCGAGGGAACATAGCAATCAGCCCCAGCATTTT. Protein sequence: CSVAREHSNQPQHF.